The TCR beta chain described here comes from a study of CD8+CD57+ T cells in acquired aplastic anemia. Study summary: Recorded DNA amounts for sorted CD4+ and CD8+ cells had an average of approximately 3 ug. CD4+ reads averaged around 10 million in healthy donors.

The use of genomic DNA as template underpinned the TCR beta VDJ and CDR3 profiling. TCRdb re-called the reads through MiXCR, storing one row per CDR3 protein. The table has about 220,000 distinct CDR3 sequences, around 32% seen once. The CDR3 runs 15 residues. CDR1 DFQATT and CDR2 SNEGSKA come from the germline V gene (reference sequence). With V trimmed by 6 bases and J by 7 bases, 14 bases remained unmatched. Study-level points and caveats: The same twenty-nine CD8+ CDR3 sequences occurred in patients and in controls.

In this sample, this clonotype turned up a few times. Its antigen is currently unknown. Source material: sorted CD4+, CD8+, or CD8+CD57+ T cells (not recorded which) from PBMCs. The chain links TRBV20-1 to TRBJ2-1, with 8 bases that match TRBD2. The TCR was taken from a human donor in good health, serving as a control. The CDR3 here is CSAVPPGGGRNEQFF. The DNA for the CDR3 is TGCAGTGCCGTCCCGCCTGGCGGGGGGAGGAATGAGCAGTTCTTC.